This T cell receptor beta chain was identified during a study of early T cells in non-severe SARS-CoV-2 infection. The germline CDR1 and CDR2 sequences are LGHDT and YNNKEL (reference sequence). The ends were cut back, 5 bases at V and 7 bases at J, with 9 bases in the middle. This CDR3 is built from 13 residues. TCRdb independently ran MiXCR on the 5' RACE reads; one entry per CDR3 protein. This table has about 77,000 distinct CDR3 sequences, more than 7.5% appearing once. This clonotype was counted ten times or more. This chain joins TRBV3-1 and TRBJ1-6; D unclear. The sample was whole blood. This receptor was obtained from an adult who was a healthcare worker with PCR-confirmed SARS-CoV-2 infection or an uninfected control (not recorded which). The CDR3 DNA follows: TGTGCCAGCAGCAGGGAAACAAATTCACCCCTCCACTTT. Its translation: CASSRETNSPLHF.